Presented here are 29 T cell receptor beta chains from one specimen sequenced in a study of Graves' ophthalmopathy and Graves' hyperthyroidism (dated by TCRdb to the late 2010s). Sequencing instrument: Illumina HiSeq 2000. For repertoire sequencing, TCR beta CDR3 regions were amplified from RNA transcripts. HTBI primers and the Qiagen OneStep RT-PCR kit were used in a first-round RT-PCR, which was followed by a second-round multiplex PCR, size selection and purification. TCRdb's own reprocessing of the public reads used fastp at Q25 and MiXCR and kept productive beta chains. Each record represents a unique CDR3 protein, reported with the most common genes and DNA among its rows. This sample is represented by more than 300,000 distinct CDR3 sequences; 15% of them were singletons. The top ten clones comprise roughly 7% of the sample. Sample: peripheral blood. Receptors were obtained from a woman aged 18-29 years with stable Graves' hyperthyroidism. Donor details come from another sample of the same person, matched by shared clones.

This clonotype was found a few times. The chain links TRBV24-1 to TRBJ2-2; D is unresolved. Germline V CDR1 and CDR2: KGHDR, SFDVKD. CDR3 length equals 11 residues. The germline V and J ends were trimmed by 5 bases and 8 bases, with 5 bases remaining between them. The CDR3 is CATSAPGELFF. CDR3 nucleotide sequence: TGTGCCACCAGTGCCCCAGGGGAGCTGTTTTTT.

This clonotype was seen at least ten times. The CDR3 DNA reads as TGTGCCAGCAGCTTAACCCCAGACAGCTACACTGAAGCTTTCTTT. Translating it yields CASSLTPDSYTEAFF. V usage is TRBV7-3 and J usage is TRBJ1-1; maybe TRBD1 (5 bases). The V end was cut by 0 bases, the J end by 3 bases, with 11 bases between. This CDR3 region has 15 residues. Germline-derived CDR1 and CDR2 are SGHTA and FQGTGA.

In this sample, this clonotype turned up many times. V usage is TRBV27 and J usage is TRBJ1-5; a possible D gene is TRBD1 (5 bases). The CDR3 contains 15 residues. V lost 1 base and J lost 1, with 8 bases in between. CDR1 and CDR2 from the germline V gene are MNHEY and SMNVEV (reference sequence). This chain's CDR3 is CASSLWGDSNQPQHF. The CDR3 nucleotides are TGTGCCAGCAGTTTATGGGGGGACAGCAATCAGCCCCAGCATTTT.

Many counts were recorded for this clonotype. V usage is TRBV5-1 and J usage is TRBJ2-7, with 9 bases lining up with TRBD1. With 4 bases clipped from V and 2 bases from J, the junction kept 7 bases outside the gene matches. Germline lookup yields CDR1 SGHRS and CDR2 YFSETQ. The CDR3 contains 15 residues. CDR3 sequence: CASSGRDRAAYEQYF. CDR3 sequence (DNA): TGCGCCAGCAGCGGCCGGGACAGGGCAGCCTACGAGCAGTACTTC.

This clonotype was detected many times. This chain connects TRBV2 to TRBJ2-3; D not resolved. V lost 6 bases, J lost 7 bases, and 14 bases lay in between. Looked up from germline, CDR1 is SNHLY and CDR2 is FYNNEI. This CDR3 is 13 amino acids long. The DNA of the CDR3 is TGTGCCAGCAGCCGCCGTGTACTGAATACGCAGTATTTT. Residues: CASSRRVLNTQYF.

This clonotype was observed at least ten times. This CDR3 is CASSFSRGQVPNQPQHF. The CDR3 DNA follows: TGTGCCAGCAGCTTCTCCAGGGGGCAGGTGCCCAATCAGCCCCAGCATTTT. V gene TRBV7-8 combines with J gene TRBJ1-5; TRBD1 matches at 8 bases. The junction had 10 bases not matched to a gene; V was cut back by 3 bases and J by 3 bases. The CDR3 spans 17 residues. CDR1 is SGHVS and CDR2 is FQNEAQ in the germline V gene.

The sample holds many counts of this clonotype. This chain joins TRBV6-5 and TRBJ2-5; 8 nucleotides match TRBD2. The junction had 10 bases not matched to a gene; V was cut back by 4 bases and J by 3 bases. Germline-derived CDR1 and CDR2 are MNHEY and SVGAGI. The CDR3 contains 16 residues. The CDR3 DNA follows: TGTGCCAGCAGTTCCCCGGGGCGGGGGGCGAAAGAGACCCAGTACTTC. Translating it yields CASSSPGRGAKETQYF.

This clonotype has a count of ten or more. Written as DNA, the CDR3 is TGTGCCAGCAGTTTTGCGGGACGTGGGCTCCAAGAGACCCAGTACTTC. Amino acids: CASSFAGRGLQETQYF. The chain recombines TRBV12-3 or TRBV12-4 with TRBJ2-5; D is possibly TRBD2 (6 bases). The CDR3 runs 16 residues. Trimming removed 3 bases at V and 1 base at J, with 15 bases between.

Only a few counts were recorded for this clonotype. It may be a read error: a sequence one base away is much more abundant. The V gene is TRBV12-3 or TRBV12-4, the J gene TRBJ2-7, with D perhaps matching TRBD1 (6 bases). Trimming stripped 5 bases from V and 2 bases from J, with 10 bases between. The CDR3 sequence is 13 residues long. CDR3 region: CASSHRDPYEQYV. DNA for the CDR3: TGTGCCAGCAGTCACAGGGACCCCTACGAGCAGTACGTC.

This clonotype was recorded at least ten times. Relative to the germline gene, one junction end is altered; a read error may explain this. The rearrangement links TRBV19 to TRBJ1-1; no firm D call. The CDR3 is 15 amino acids. CDR1 LNHDA and CDR2 SQIVND come from the germline V gene (reference sequence). CDR3 region: CASSIDRWKNSEAFF. The CDR3 region has the DNA TGTGCCAGTAGTATAGATCGGTGGAAGAACTCTGAAGCTTTCTTT.

This clonotype has a handful of counts. The chain couples TRBV20-1 to TRBJ2-4, with 8 bases fitting TRBD1. Germline trimming cut 6 bases from V and 10 bases from J; bases unmatched to any gene: 14. The CDR3 consists of 14 residues. Germline lookup yields CDR1 DFQATT and CDR2 SNEGSKA (reference sequence). CDR3 DNA: TGCAGTGCCACCCGGACAGGGCCAAAAGGGATTCAGTACTTC. It yields the protein CSATRTGPKGIQYF.

This clonotype was counted a few times. The J gene is TRBJ2-4, the V gene TRBV12-3 or TRBV12-4; the D call may be TRBD1 or TRBD2 (5 bases each). With 2 bases removed from V and 0 bases from J, the gap between germline ends came to 11 bases. This CDR3 has 16 amino acids. Here the CDR3 DNA reads TGTGCCAGCAGTTTACTGGGGGAATTAGCCAAAAACATTCAGTACTTC. It is translated as CASSLLGELAKNIQYF.

The rearrangement uses TRBV6-5 and TRBJ2-5; 9 positions agree with TRBD1. CDR3 length: 15 amino acids. Germline-derived CDR1 and CDR2 are MNHEY and SVGAGI. V lost 0 bases to trimming and J lost 5 bases; unmatched junction nucleotides: 4. Here the CDR3 DNA reads TGTGCCAGCAGTTACTCCCGGGACAGGGACGAGACCCAGTACTTC. Protein: CASSYSRDRDETQYF.

This clonotype was seen ten or more times. The gene calls are TRBV20-1 and TRBJ2-5; perhaps D is TRBD1 or TRBD2 (5 bases each). Germline loops: CDR1 DFQATT, CDR2 SNEGSKA (reference sequence). The CDR3 extends over 14 amino acids. V lost 0 bases, J lost 4 bases, and 12 bases lay in between. The CDR3 DNA sequence: TGCAGTGCTAGAGAAGGGACCCAATTAGAGACCCAGTACTTC. It translates to CSAREGTQLETQYF.

This clonotype was picked up a small number of times. The chain joins TRBV11-3 to TRBJ1-1; 7 nucleotides match TRBD1. Germline V gene lookup returns CDR1 SGHNT and CDR2 YENEEA. The trim removed 4 bases at V and 2 bases at J, leaving 7 bases unmatched. The CDR3 consists of 15 residues. The CDR3 protein is CASSSDRPLNTEAFF. In DNA form, the CDR3 reads TGTGCCAGCAGCTCGGACAGGCCCTTAAACACTGAAGCTTTCTTT.

Ten or more counts support this clonotype. V usage is TRBV6-1 and J usage is TRBJ2-7, with D maybe TRBD2 (5 bases). V gave up 0 bases and J gave up 2 bases, with 14 bases separating them. The CDR3 length is 16 residues. In germline, CDR1 is MNHNS, CDR2 SASEGT. The CDR3 sequence: CASSEADSIWAYEQYF. CDR3 sequence (DNA): TGTGCCAGCAGTGAAGCGGACTCTATTTGGGCCTACGAGCAGTACTTC.

This clonotype appeared many times. The V and J genes are TRBV29-1 and TRBJ2-7; tentatively, D is TRBD2 (6 bases). Germline CDR1 SQVTM, CDR2 ANQGSEA. The CDR3 contains 14 residues. Deletions cut 3 bases from V and 0 bases from J, with 12 bases between. The CDR3 DNA reads as TGCAGCGTTGAGACTAGAAGTAGCTCCTACGAGCAGTACTTC. It codes for CSVETRSSSYEQYF.

This clonotype was detected ten times or more. V gene TRBV6-5 combines with J gene TRBJ2-7, with D possibly being TRBD1 (5 bases). The CDR3 is 15 residues long. Germline V gives CDR1 MNHEY, CDR2 SVGAGI. The V and J ends lost 0 bases and 3 bases respectively, with 12 bases between them. Here the CDR3 DNA reads TGTGCCAGCAGTTACTCGAGGCAGGGCGACTACGAGCAGTACTTC. It codes for CASSYSRQGDYEQYF.

The sample holds many counts of this clonotype. The chain carries TRBV11-2 and TRBJ2-7; possible D gene TRBD1, 6 bases. CDR3 length: 14 residues. From germline, CDR1 is SGHAT and CDR2 FQNNGV. Trimming stripped 5 bases from V and 0 bases from J, with 11 bases between. CDR3 amino acids: CASSGADSSYEQYF. The CDR3 coding sequence is TGTGCCAGCAGCGGTGCGGACAGCTCCTACGAGCAGTACTTC.

V usage is TRBV6-1 and J usage is TRBJ1-1, with 9 bases fitting TRBD1. The CDR3 extends over 14 amino acids. The germline V gene has CDR1 MNHNS and CDR2 SASEGT. After removal of 7 bases from V and 7 bases from J, the junction contained 10 bases not matched to a gene. CDR3 protein: CASTDTTGGIEAFF. In nucleotides, the CDR3 is TGTGCCAGCACCGATACGACAGGGGGAATTGAAGCTTTCTTT.

The V gene is TRBV5-4, the J gene TRBJ2-7; a weak D match, TRBD2 (5 bases). Trimming cost V 0 bases and J 6 bases, with 7 bases left between them. The CDR3 extends over 12 amino acids. Germline values: CDR1 SGHNT, CDR2 YYREEE (reference sequence). This chain's CDR3 is CASSLGTSEQYF. The DNA of the CDR3 is TGTGCCAGCAGCTTGGGTACTAGCGAGCAGTACTTC.

The table lists this clonotype with many counts. A much larger clone lies a single base off, so this may be a read error. The rearrangement links TRBV4-2 to TRBJ2-7; tentatively, D is TRBD2 (5 bases). The CDR3 consists of 12 residues. Trimming cost V 4 bases and J 3 bases, with 7 bases left between them. Germline assignment: CDR1 LGHNA and CDR2 YNFKEQ. The CDR3 protein is CASSRAGYEQYF. CDR3 DNA sequence: TGTGCCAGCAGCCGGGCGGGCTACGAGCAGTACTTC.

This clonotype was counted many times. V usage is TRBV27 and J usage is TRBJ1-5, with a weak D call TRBD1 (5 bases). Per the germline V gene, CDR1 is MNHEY and CDR2 is SMNVEV (reference sequence). The ends were cut back, 7 bases at V and 11 bases at J, with 24 bases in the middle. The CDR3 contains 15 residues. The CDR3: CASKKGMRGVISQHF. CDR3 DNA sequence: TGTGCCAGCAAAAAGGGGATGCGAGGGGTGATATCCCAGCATTTT.

The J gene is TRBJ1-2, the V gene TRBV5-1, with a weak D call TRBD1 (5 bases). The CDR3 sequence is 15 residues long. Trimming pared 6 bases from V and 2 bases from J, leaving 17 bases between. Germline-derived CDR1 and CDR2 are SGHRS and YFSETQ. For the CDR3, the DNA is TGCGCCAGCAAGGGGCCCACAGGAGTCAACTATGGCTACACCTTC. It yields the protein CASKGPTGVNYGYTF.

This clonotype was detected ten times or more. This chain uses TRBV19 with TRBJ1-5, with D perhaps matching TRBD1 (6 bases). The CDR3 extends over 14 amino acids. Trimming cost V 1 base and J 7 bases, with 11 bases left between them. Germline V CDR1 and CDR2: LNHDA, SQIVND (reference sequence). In DNA, the CDR3 is TGTGCCAGTAGTATAGGAACGACAGGCCAGCCCCAGCATTTT. Its protein product is CASSIGTTGQPQHF.

This clonotype was detected many times. The chain has TRBV7-3 and TRBJ2-3; D uncertain. Germline V gene lookup returns CDR1 SGHTA and CDR2 FQGTGA. The CDR3 has 15 amino acids. The V end was cut by 2 bases, the J end by 0 bases, with 9 bases between. Written as DNA, the CDR3 is TGTGCCAGCAGCTTAGGTGGGATTAGCACAGATACGCAGTATTTT. Translation: CASSLGGISTDTQYF.

In its sample, this clonotype was seen many times. The chain is built from TRBV5-1 and TRBJ1-1; D gene unclear. Germline V gene data show CDR1 as SGHRS and CDR2 as YFSETQ. This CDR3 has 15 residues. Trimming removed 1 base from V and 2 bases from J, with 12 bases in between. CDR3 sequence: CASSLNGVGNTEAFF. The CDR3, as DNA: TGCGCCAGCAGCTTGAATGGGGTGGGTAACACTGAAGCTTTCTTT.

This clonotype was recorded at least ten times. The chain combines TRBV7-2 with TRBJ2-5; D perhaps matches TRBD1 (7 bases). With 5 bases removed from V and 6 bases from J, the gap between germline ends came to 16 bases. CDR3 size: 14 residues. In germline, CDR1 is SGHTA, CDR2 FQGNSA. The CDR3 sequence is CASSPGGLWKTQYF. The CDR3 region has the DNA TGTGCCAGCAGCCCAGGGGGACTTTGGAAGACCCAGTACTTC.

J is TRBJ1-1 and V is TRBV7-2; TRBD1 is a possible D gene (6 bases). The CDR3 covers 14 residues. Germline CDR1 reads SGHTA; CDR2 reads FQGNSA. The V end was cut by 7 bases, the J end by 1 base, with 13 bases between. For the CDR3, the DNA is TGTGCCAGCACCAGGACAGCGGGGAACACTGAAGCTTTCTTT. It codes for CASTRTAGNTEAFF.